The clone carrying this TCR beta chain showed up just once. What it binds is unknown. The germline gives CDR1 MDHEN, CDR2 SYDVKM. This CDR3 region has 15 residues. Trimming pared 5 bases from V and 5 bases from J, leaving 16 bases between. These data are taken from a study of shared clonotypes between healthy human individuals. Overall study results and limits: Sorted-subset sequencing was shown by rarefaction to be incomplete despite large depth.

The data were produced by immunoSEQ multiplex PCR, yet TCRdb's version contains in-frame clones alone and is incomplete. The sample gives some 2.4 million clones, approximately 93% of which show up once; 0.36% is in the top ten. This TCR came from a man between 18 and 35 years old in good health. Some clones in this sample may be carry-over from other donors' samples. What was sequenced was naive CD4+ T cells from PBMCs. Noted subset: CD45RA+ positively selected. The chain combines TRBV28 with TRBJ2-1; D possibly corresponds to TRBD1 (6 bases). CDR3 sequence reads: CASSPPRDNNNEQFF. DNA for the CDR3: TGTGCCAGCAGTCCACCCCGGGACAATAACAATGAGCAGTTCTTC.